This TCR beta chain appears in the sequencing data of a study of cytomegalovirus exposure and HLA in healthy donors. At the level of the study: A data release that came early held approximately 85 million unique TCRs from HLA-typed donors.

Though probably carrying unrecorded immune exposures, donors were nominally healthy at sampling. The study ran its PCR with 60 Vbeta and 13 Jbeta primers. The data were produced by immunoSEQ multiplex PCR, yet TCRdb's version contains in-frame clones alone and is incomplete. The sample carries roughly 110,000 clones, 79% recorded once. The sample holds a few counts of this clone. Its cognate antigen is unknown. This CDR3 comprises 13 residues. CDR1 is MNHEY and CDR2 is SMNVEV in the germline V gene (reference sequence). The V gene lost 6 bases and the J gene lost 2 bases, with 8 bases spanning the gap. Study-wide findings and caveats: Cytomegalovirus status was reportedly diagnosed by the classifier with high specificity and sensitivity. No immune exposure information besides CMV serostatus was available.

The sample comprised PBMCs. The V call is TRBV27, the J call TRBJ2-1; D is unresolved. The TCR originated in a woman between 18 and 30 years old in good health and CMV-seropositive. The CDR3, as DNA: TGTGCCAGCAGCCGTCCGGCCTACAATGAGCAGTTCTTC. Protein sequence: CASSRPAYNEQFF.